The entry below gives a single T cell receptor beta chain sequence along with its context. Its antigen remains undetermined. Per-base quality was not reported, and no clone a single base away is much larger than it. Additional DNA sequences in this sample encode the identical CDR3. This sample was taken from a study of blood T cell repertoires in COVID-19 (dated by TCRdb to between 2020 and 2021). Broadly, across the study: The collaborator samples originated in the United States, Italy and Spain and spanned the acute and convalescent phases of COVID-19. The material from the prospective study consisted of cDNA or gDNA derived from T cells, B-cell-depleted T cells, or PBMCs. The samples were drawn from two sources: the first 160 participants of the ongoing ImmuneRACE study, and 1,200 or so subjects contributed by 6 global collaborators. Where available, HLA class I and class II types were taken from metadata supplied by the sample provider and were not determined by assay-based typing. Deeply sampled blood TCRbeta repertoires from subjects exposed to, actively infected with, or recovered from COVID-19 were included in the dataset. The repertoires were released in a freely available public database intended as a resource for research on the immune response to SARS-CoV-2. A de-identified subject ID, COVID-19 status, age in years and sex were almost always included in the sample metadata. Paper-wide results and their limitations: The quantity of clinical and demographic metadata differed by source and by participant and was supplied without curation.

The collaborating institutions used their own protocols to collect whole blood in K2EDTA tubes. For TCRbeta analysis, collaborator samples were shipped as frozen whole blood, as isolated PBMCs, or as DNA extracted from either sample type. CDR1 and CDR2 (SGHRS, YFSETQ) derive from the germline V gene. After removal of 4 bases from V and 1 base from J, the junction retains 3 bases not matched to a gene. Measured from the cysteine to the phenylalanine, the CDR3 is 14 residues long. Only the CDR3 DNA is retained, 42 bases long and in frame from the first base. TCRbeta CDR3 regions were amplified from genomic DNA by means of the immunoSEQ Assay, a bias-controlled multiplex PCR. The authors processed their data as follows. Within the assay, amplification of reference gene primers was used to estimate how many nucleated cells each sample contained. To quantify the absolute abundance of each unique TCRbeta CDR3 rearrangement, sequence reads were collapsed and filtered. For each sample, productive Simpson clonality was calculated as the square root of Simpson's diversity index across productive rearrangements. TCRdb obtained this table from immuneACCESS and retained in-frame rearrangements with V and J assigned. These tables miss some clones; where compared with another copy, unresolved V genes account for less than half of the shortfall, and the remainder is unexplained. V and J calls and clone size follow that table, whereas D and trimming were derived from the DNA. For this sample the table gives roughly 140,000 clones, of which 84% were detected only once. Around 2.1% of the sample lies in the top ten.

This receptor was taken from an older man with acute or convalescent COVID-19. In this chain, TRBV5-1 is recombined with TRBJ1-1, with 8 middle bases fitting TRBD1. The sequencing sample was made of peripheral blood. The bases are TGCGCCAGCAGCCCCGACAGGGGGAACACTGAAGCTTTCTTT. The translation is CASSPDRGNTEAFF.